This is a list of T cell receptor beta chains from one sample in a study of shared clonotypes between healthy human individuals. Measured with immunoSEQ multiplex PCR; TCRdb has only the in-frame clones, and not every one. Here the sample spans fewer than 850,000 clones, around 96% being singletons. Sequencing input: naive CD8+ T cells sorted from blood. All receptors derive from a man younger than 40 in good health. Each CDR3 is given with its conserved first and last residue. D genes are given only for firm matches. The size entry is marked missing in some rows and otherwise reads once, few, many or a size class.

>TRBV7-9|TRBJ1-4|once|-
CASSLGLENEKLFF
TGTGCCAGCAGCTTAGGACTTGAGAATGAAAAACTGTTTTTT
>TRBV7-9|TRBJ1-4|-|-
CASSFGDGRNEKLFF
TGTGCCAGCAGCTTTGGGGACGGTCGAAATGAAAAACTGTTTTTT
>TRBV6-5|TRBJ2-3|-|-
CASSFRTSSGTDTQYF
TGTGCCAGCAGTTTCCGGACATCGTCGGGCACAGATACGCAGTATTTT
>TRBV9|TRBJ2-1|-|TRBD2
CASRASGNEQFF
TGTGCCAGCAGGGCTAGCGGCAATGAGCAGTTCTTC
>TRBV21-1|TRBJ2-7|-|-
CASSPRRIGGPLYEQYF
TGTGCCAGCAGCCCCCGTCGAATAGGAGGGCCTCTCTACGAGCAGTACTTC
>TRBV15|TRBJ1-5|-|-
CATSYGGLGPNQPQHF
TGTGCCACCAGCTACGGAGGTTTAGGGCCAAATCAGCCCCAGCATTTT
>TRBV28|TRBJ1-2|-|-
CASSRTALKRDYGYTF
TGTGCCAGCAGCCGGACGGCTCTTAAACGGGATTATGGCTACACCTTC
>TRBV27|TRBJ2-7|-|-
CASSLGTDAYEQYF
TGTGCCAGCAGTTTAGGAACAGATGCCTACGAGCAGTACTTC
>TRBV5-1|TRBJ2-7|-|-
CASSLAEDGGFEQYF
TGCGCCAGCAGCCTGGCTGAGGATGGTGGTTTCGAGCAGTACTTC
>TRBV25-1|TRBJ1-2|-|-
CASTELFSGYTF
TGTGCCAGTACGGAGCTTTTTAGTGGCTACACCTTC
>TRBV9|TRBJ1-5|-|-
CASSSREAGNQPQHF
TGTGCCAGCAGCTCGCGGGAGGCAGGTAATCAGCCCCAGCATTTT
>TRBV28|TRBJ2-1|-|-
CASTPSSGRMKYEQFF
TGTGCCAGCACCCCCAGCTCCGGGAGAATGAAATATGAGCAGTTCTTC
>TRBV29-1|TRBJ2-3|-|TRBD2
CSVELVREWTDTQYF
TGCAGCGTTGAACTTGTGCGGGAGTGGACAGATACGCAGTATTTT
>TRBV28|TRBJ2-1|-|TRBD2
CASSMGLAGLGNEQFF
TGTGCCAGCAGCATGGGGCTAGCGGGATTGGGCAATGAGCAGTTCTTC
>TRBV6-6|TRBJ2-5|-|-
CACGPFQETQYF
TGTGCCTGCGGACCCTTCCAAGAGACCCAGTACTTC
>TRBV4-3|TRBJ2-7|once|-
CASSQSVASYEQYF
TGCGCCAGCAGCCAAAGCGTAGCATCCTACGAGCAGTACTTC
>TRBV15|TRBJ2-1|-|TRBD2
CATSRDGGRDNEQFF
TGTGCCACCAGCAGAGATGGCGGGAGGGATAATGAGCAGTTCTTC
>TRBV11-2|TRBJ1-1|once|-
CASSLDHQGINTEAFF
TGTGCCAGCAGCTTAGACCACCAGGGGATAAACACTGAAGCTTTCTTT
>TRBV28|TRBJ2-7|-|TRBD2
CASRTGTINVDEQYF
TGTGCCAGCAGGACCGGGACTATTAACGTCGACGAGCAGTACTTC
>TRBV28|TRBJ2-1|-|TRBD2
CASTRTSGVDEQFF
TGTGCCAGCACAAGGACTAGCGGGGTTGACGAGCAGTTCTTC
>TRBV7-8|TRBJ2-1|-|-
CASSLGGLMDSSYNEQFF
TGTGCCAGCAGCTTAGGGGGACTGATGGATAGCTCCTACAATGAGCAGTTCTTC
>TRBV5-6|TRBJ1-5|-|TRBD1
CASSLGGGSNQPQHF
TGTGCCAGCAGCTTGGGAGGGGGCAGCAATCAGCCCCAGCATTTT
>TRBV14|TRBJ2-4|once|-
CASSQEGKEPLIVKNIQYF
TGTGCCAGCAGCCAAGAAGGAAAGGAACCCCTTATCGTCAAAAACATTCAGTACTTC
>TRBV27|TRBJ1-4|once|-
CASSQNEKLFF
TGTGCCAGCAGTCAAAATGAAAAACTGTTTTTT
>TRBV30|TRBJ2-3|-|TRBD1
CAWSTGTGGTDTQYF
TGTGCCTGGAGCACCGGGACAGGGGGGACAGATACGCAGTATTTT
>TRBV29-1|TRBJ2-1|-|TRBD2
CSVEGLAGLSAYNEQFF
TGCAGCGTGGAGGGACTAGCGGGACTTTCTGCGTACAATGAGCAGTTCTTC
>TRBV28|TRBJ2-1|-|-
CASSFPGSSYNEQFF
TGTGCCAGCAGTTTTCCCGGGAGTTCCTACAATGAGCAGTTCTTC
>TRBV5-6|TRBJ2-1|-|TRBD2
CASSPGTNYNEQFF
TGTGCCAGCAGCCCCGGGACTAACTACAATGAGCAGTTCTTC
>TRBV6-1|TRBJ2-7|-|-
CATLSMGRHEQYF
TGTGCCACGTTGTCAATGGGCCGTCACGAGCAGTACTTC
>TRBV7-9|TRBJ1-1|-|-
CASRWGAEAFF
TGTGCCAGCAGGTGGGGGGCTGAAGCTTTCTTT
>TRBV9|TRBJ2-1|once|TRBD2
CASSVVAGVHNEQFF
TGTGCCAGCAGCGTAGTGGCGGGAGTTCACAATGAGCAGTTCTTC
>TRBV18|TRBJ2-5|-|TRBD1
CASSPKGQGARETQYF
TGTGCCAGCTCACCCAAGGGACAGGGGGCACGGGAGACCCAGTACTTC
>TRBV9|TRBJ2-3|-|-
CASSVGYRFQATDTQYF
TGTGCCAGCAGCGTAGGATACAGGTTTCAGGCTACAGATACGCAGTATTTT
>TRBV9|TRBJ2-3|-|TRBD2
CASSVGAGELLTKDTQYF
TGTGCCAGCAGCGTAGGAGCGGGAGAACTACTTACCAAAGATACGCAGTATTTT
>TRBV7-9|TRBJ2-1|-|-
CASSSDRNNEQFF
TGTGCCAGCAGCTCCGACAGGAACAATGAGCAGTTCTTC
>TRBV11-3|TRBJ2-4|-|-
CASSLDRGPGFPIAKNIQYF
TGTGCCAGCAGCTTAGATCGGGGGCCCGGGTTCCCAATAGCCAAAAACATTCAGTACTTC
>TRBV5-1|TRBJ1-2|-|TRBD1
CASSLEDRADGYTF
TGCGCCAGCAGCTTGGAGGACAGGGCCGATGGCTACACCTTC
>TRBV28|TRBJ2-7|-|TRBD2
CASSYPVGSGKEDEQYF
TGTGCCAGCAGTTACCCCGTAGGTAGCGGGAAGGAGGACGAGCAGTACTTC
>TRBV27|TRBJ2-1|once|-
CASSTYVGTIGNEQFF
TGTGCCAGCAGTACATACGTAGGCACAATTGGCAATGAGCAGTTCTTC
>TRBV4-1|TRBJ2-1|-|-
CASSSLVLPLNNEQFF
TGCGCCAGCAGCTCCCTTGTCCTTCCCCTTAACAATGAGCAGTTCTTC
>TRBV5-4|TRBJ1-1|-|-
CASSSLGVSTEAFF
TGTGCCAGCAGCTCACTTGGGGTTAGCACTGAAGCTTTCTTT
>TRBV6-1|TRBJ1-1|-|-
CASSELWAGSVMNTEAFF
TGTGCCAGCAGTGAGCTTTGGGCAGGGAGCGTGATGAACACTGAAGCTTTCTTT
>TRBV7-8|TRBJ2-7|-|-
CASSLADEGSYEQYF
TGTGCCAGCAGCTTAGCGGATGAGGGGAGTTACGAGCAGTACTTC
>TRBV2|TRBJ1-2|-|TRBD1
CASSEGQGTGGYTF
TGTGCCAGCAGTGAGGGACAGGGGACGGGCGGCTACACCTTC
>TRBV29-1|TRBJ2-1|-|-
CSVWYNEQFF
TGCAGCGTTTGGTACAATGAGCAGTTCTTC
>TRBV7-9|TRBJ2-5|-|TRBD2
CASSLLLAGVEETQYF
TGTGCCAGCAGCCTATTACTAGCGGGAGTCGAAGAGACCCAGTACTTC
>TRBV18|TRBJ2-7|-|TRBD1
CASSPVTGAYEQYF
TGTGCCAGCTCACCAGTGACAGGGGCTTACGAGCAGTACTTC